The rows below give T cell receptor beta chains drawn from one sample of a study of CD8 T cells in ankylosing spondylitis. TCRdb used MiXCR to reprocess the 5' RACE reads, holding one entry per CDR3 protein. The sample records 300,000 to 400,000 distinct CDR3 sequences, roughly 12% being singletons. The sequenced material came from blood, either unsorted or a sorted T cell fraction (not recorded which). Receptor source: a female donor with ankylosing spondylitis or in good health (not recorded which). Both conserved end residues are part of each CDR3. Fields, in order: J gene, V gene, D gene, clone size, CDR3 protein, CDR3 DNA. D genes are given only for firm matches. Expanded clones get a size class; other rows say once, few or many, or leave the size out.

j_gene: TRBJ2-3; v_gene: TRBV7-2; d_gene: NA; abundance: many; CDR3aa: CASSLEWVDTQYF; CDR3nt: TGTGCCAGCAGCTTAGAATGGGTAGATACGCAGTATTTT
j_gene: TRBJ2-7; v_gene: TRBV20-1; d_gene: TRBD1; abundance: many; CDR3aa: CSARQQGYEQYF; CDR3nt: TGCAGTGCTAGACAACAGGGGTACGAGCAGTACTTC
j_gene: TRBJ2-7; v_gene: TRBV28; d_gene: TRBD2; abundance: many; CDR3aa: CASRDSGSKYEQYF; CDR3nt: TGTGCCAGCAGAGATAGCGGGAGTAAATACGAGCAGTACTTC
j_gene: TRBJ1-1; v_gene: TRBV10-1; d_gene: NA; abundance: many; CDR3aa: CAGWTDMNTEAFF; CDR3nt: TGCGCCGGTTGGACAGACATGAACACTGAAGCTTTCTTT
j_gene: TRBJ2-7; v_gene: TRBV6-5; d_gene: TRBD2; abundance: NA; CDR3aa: CASSSLAGRDEQYF; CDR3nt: TGTGCCAGCAGTTCTTTAGCGGGAAGGGACGAGCAGTACTTC
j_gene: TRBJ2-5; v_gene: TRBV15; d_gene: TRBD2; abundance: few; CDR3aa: CATSRKGLAGVETQYF; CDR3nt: TGTGCCACCAGCAGAAAAGGACTAGCGGGAGTAGAGACCCAGTACTTC
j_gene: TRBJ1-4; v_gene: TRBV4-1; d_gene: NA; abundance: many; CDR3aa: CASSQPPPRGRPNEKLFF; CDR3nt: TGCGCCAGCAGCCAGCCTCCCCCCAGGGGCAGGCCTAATGAAAAACTGTTTTTT
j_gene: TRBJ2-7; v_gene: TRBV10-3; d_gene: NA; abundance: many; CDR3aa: CAISESESFSYEQYF; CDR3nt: TGTGCCATCAGTGAGTCGGAAAGTTTCTCCTACGAGCAGTACTTC
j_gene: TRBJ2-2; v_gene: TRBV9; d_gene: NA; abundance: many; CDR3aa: CASSQDGGPRELFF; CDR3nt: TGTGCCAGCAGCCAAGACGGAGGGCCCAGGGAGCTGTTTTTT
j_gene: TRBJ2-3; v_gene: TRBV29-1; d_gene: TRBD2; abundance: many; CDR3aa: CSVLAGAGTDTQYF; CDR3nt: TGCAGCGTTCTAGCGGGAGCGGGTACAGATACGCAGTATTTT
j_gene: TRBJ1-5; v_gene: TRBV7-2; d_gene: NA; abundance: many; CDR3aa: CASGNREQPQHF; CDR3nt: TGTGCCAGCGGGAACAGGGAACAGCCCCAGCATTTT
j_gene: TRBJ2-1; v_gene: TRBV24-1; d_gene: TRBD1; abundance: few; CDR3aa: CATRAGTGPRSGEQFF; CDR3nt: TGTGCCACCAGAGCCGGGACAGGCCCCCGTTCCGGTGAGCAGTTCTTC
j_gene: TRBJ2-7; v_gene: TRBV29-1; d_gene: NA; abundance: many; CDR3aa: CSVETIYEQYF; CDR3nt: TGCAGCGTTGAAACTATCTACGAGCAGTACTTC
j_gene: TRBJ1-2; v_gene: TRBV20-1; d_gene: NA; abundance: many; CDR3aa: CSARSRLGGYTF; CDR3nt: TGCAGTGCTAGGAGTCGTTTGGGTGGCTACACCTTC
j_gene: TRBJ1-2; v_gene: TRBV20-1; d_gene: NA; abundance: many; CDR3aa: CSASLTDYYGYTF; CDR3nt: TGCAGTGCTAGCCTGACAGACTACTATGGCTACACCTTC
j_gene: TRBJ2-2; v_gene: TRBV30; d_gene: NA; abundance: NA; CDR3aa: CAWSQREFGGELFF; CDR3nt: TGTGCCTGGAGTCAAAGGGAATTCGGCGGGGAGCTGTTTTTT
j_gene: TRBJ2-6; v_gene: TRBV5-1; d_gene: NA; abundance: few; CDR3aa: CASSPANSGANVLTF; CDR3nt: TGCGCCAGCAGCCCCGCCAACTCTGGGGCCAACGTCCTGACTTTC
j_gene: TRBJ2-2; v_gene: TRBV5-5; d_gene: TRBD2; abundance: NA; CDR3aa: CASSLAIGGASAGELFF; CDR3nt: TGTGCCAGCAGCTTGGCCATCGGGGGGGCGAGCGCCGGGGAGCTGTTTTTT
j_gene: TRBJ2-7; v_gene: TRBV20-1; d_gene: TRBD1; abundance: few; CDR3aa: CSARDQGAGYEQYF; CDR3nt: TGCAGTGCTAGAGATCAGGGGGCGGGGTACGAGCAGTACTTC
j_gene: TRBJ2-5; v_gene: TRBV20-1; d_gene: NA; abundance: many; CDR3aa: CSARLRVETQYF; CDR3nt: TGCAGTGCTAGACTACGGGTAGAGACCCAGTACTTC
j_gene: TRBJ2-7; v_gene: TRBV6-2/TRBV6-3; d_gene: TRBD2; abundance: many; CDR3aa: CASSYSSSGSFYEQYF; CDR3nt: TGTGCCAGCAGTTACTCGAGCAGCGGGAGTTTCTACGAGCAGTACTTC
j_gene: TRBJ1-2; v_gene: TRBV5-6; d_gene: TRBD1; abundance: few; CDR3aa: CASSLGQGGYTF; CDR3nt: TGTGCCAGCAGCTTGGGACAGGGGGGCTACACCTTC
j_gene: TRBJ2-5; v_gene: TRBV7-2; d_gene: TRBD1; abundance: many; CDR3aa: CASSVNRGVETQYF; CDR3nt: TGTGCCAGCAGCGTAAACAGGGGAGTCGAGACCCAGTACTTC
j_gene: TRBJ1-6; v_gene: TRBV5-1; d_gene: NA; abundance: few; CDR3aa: CASSLLGLGGNSPLHF; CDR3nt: TGCGCCAGCAGCCTCCTAGGTCTCGGGGGAAATTCACCCCTCCACTTT
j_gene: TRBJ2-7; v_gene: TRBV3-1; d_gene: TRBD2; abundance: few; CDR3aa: CASSPYSGTSPYEQYF; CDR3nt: TGTGCCAGCAGCCCCTACTCCGGGACTAGTCCCTACGAGCAGTACTTC
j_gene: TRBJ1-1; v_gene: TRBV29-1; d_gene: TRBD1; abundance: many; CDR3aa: CSVEITGVMEAFF; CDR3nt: TGCAGCGTTGAAATAACAGGGGTAATGGAAGCTTTCTTT
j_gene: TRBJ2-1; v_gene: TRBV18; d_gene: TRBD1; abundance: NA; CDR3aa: CASSPRQGAIDEQFF; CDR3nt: TGTGCCAGCTCACCCCGACAGGGGGCGATCGATGAGCAGTTCTTC
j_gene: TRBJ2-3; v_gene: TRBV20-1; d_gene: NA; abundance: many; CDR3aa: CSASNGVTDTQYF; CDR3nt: TGCAGTGCTAGTAATGGAGTGACAGATACGCAGTATTTT
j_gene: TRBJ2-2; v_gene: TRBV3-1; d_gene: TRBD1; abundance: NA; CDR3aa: CASSQGQGATGELFF; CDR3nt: TGTGCCAGCAGCCAAGGACAGGGGGCGACCGGGGAGCTGTTTTTT
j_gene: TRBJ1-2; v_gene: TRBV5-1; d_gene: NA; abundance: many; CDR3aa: CASSLQGAEGYTF; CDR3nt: TGCGCCAGCAGCTTACAAGGGGCGGAGGGCTACACCTTC
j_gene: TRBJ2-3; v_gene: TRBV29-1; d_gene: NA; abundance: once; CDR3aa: CSVVRDTDTQYF; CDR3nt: TGCAGCGTCGTGAGGGACACAGATACGCAGTATTTT
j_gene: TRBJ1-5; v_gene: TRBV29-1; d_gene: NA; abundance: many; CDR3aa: CSPGTAIGIRPQHF; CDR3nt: TGCAGCCCCGGGACGGCTATTGGGATTAGGCCCCAGCATTTT
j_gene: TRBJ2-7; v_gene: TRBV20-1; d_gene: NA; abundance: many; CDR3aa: CSARKLRTEQYF; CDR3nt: TGCAGTGCTAGAAAGCTGAGAACCGAGCAGTACTTC
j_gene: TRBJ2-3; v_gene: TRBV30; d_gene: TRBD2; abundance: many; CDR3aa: CASLRGGSTDTQYF; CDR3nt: TGTGCCTCACTCCGCGGGGGTAGCACAGATACGCAGTATTTT
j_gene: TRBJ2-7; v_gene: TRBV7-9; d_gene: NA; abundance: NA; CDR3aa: CASTRLQGYEQYF; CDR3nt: TGTGCCAGCACCAGACTTCAGGGCTACGAGCAGTACTTC
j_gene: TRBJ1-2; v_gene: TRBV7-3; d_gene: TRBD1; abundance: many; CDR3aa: CASIHQVVGQGYYGYTF; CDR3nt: TGTGCCAGCATCCACCAGGTAGTCGGACAGGGATATTATGGCTACACCTTC
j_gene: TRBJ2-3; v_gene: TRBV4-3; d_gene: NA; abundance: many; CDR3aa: CASSLLLSGDTQYF; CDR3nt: TGCGCCAGCAGCCTCCTTCTCTCTGGGGATACGCAGTATTTT
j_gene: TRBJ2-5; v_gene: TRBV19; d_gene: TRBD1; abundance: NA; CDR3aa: CASSPRTGSQETQYF; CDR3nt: TGTGCCAGTAGTCCCCGGACAGGGAGCCAAGAGACCCAGTACTTC
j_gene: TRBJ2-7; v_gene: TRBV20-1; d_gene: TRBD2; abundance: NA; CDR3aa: CSASGLAGAPTYEQYF; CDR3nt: TGCAGTGCTAGTGGACTAGCGGGAGCGCCCACCTACGAGCAGTACTTC
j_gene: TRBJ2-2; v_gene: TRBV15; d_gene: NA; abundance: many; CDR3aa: CATHVGRDTVGELFF; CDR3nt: TGTGCCACCCATGTAGGGCGGGACACAGTCGGGGAGCTGTTTTTT
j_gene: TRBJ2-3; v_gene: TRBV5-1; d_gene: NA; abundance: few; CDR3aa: CASSGGGWAGSTDTQYF; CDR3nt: TGCGCCAGCAGCGGGGGAGGATGGGCGGGGAGCACAGATACGCAGTATTTT
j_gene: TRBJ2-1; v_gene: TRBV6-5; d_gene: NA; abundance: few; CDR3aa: CASKGGLNEQFF; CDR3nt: TGTGCCAGCAAGGGGGGCCTTAATGAGCAGTTCTTC
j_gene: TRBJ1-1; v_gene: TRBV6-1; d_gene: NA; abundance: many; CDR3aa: CASTLRTEAFF; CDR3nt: TGTGCCAGCACCCTGAGGACTGAAGCTTTCTTT
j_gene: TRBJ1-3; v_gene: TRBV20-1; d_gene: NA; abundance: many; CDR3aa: CSATSGNTIYF; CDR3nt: TGCAGTGCTACCTCTGGAAACACCATATATTTT
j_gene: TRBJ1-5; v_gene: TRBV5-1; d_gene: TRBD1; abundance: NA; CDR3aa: CASSPGFGTGSGNQPQHF; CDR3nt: TGCGCCAGCAGCCCAGGATTTGGGACAGGGTCTGGCAATCAGCCCCAGCATTTT
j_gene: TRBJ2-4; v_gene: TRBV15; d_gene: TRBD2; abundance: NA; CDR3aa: CATSPPPGGRTIAKNIQYF; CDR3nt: TGTGCCACCAGCCCTCCCCCGGGGGGGCGAACCATAGCCAAAAACATTCAGTACTTC
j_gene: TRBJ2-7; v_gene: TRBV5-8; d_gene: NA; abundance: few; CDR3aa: CASSPLREQYF; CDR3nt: TGTGCCAGCAGCCCGTTGAGGGAGCAGTACTTC
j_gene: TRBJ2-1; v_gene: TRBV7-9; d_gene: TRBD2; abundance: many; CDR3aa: CASRSGLADEQFF; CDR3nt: TGTGCCAGCAGGTCAGGACTAGCCGATGAGCAGTTCTTC
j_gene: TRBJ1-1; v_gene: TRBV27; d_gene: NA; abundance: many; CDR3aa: CASRRTANTEAFF; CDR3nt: TGTGCCAGCAGACGAACAGCGAACACTGAAGCTTTCTTT
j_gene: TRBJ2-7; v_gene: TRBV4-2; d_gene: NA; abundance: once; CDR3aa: CASSPELPYEQYF; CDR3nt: TGTGCCAGCAGCCCTGAGCTGCCCTACGAGCAGTACTTC
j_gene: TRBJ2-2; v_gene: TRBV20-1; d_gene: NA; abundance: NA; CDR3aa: CSARPVWAGELFF; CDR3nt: TGCAGTGCGAGACCTGTCTGGGCCGGGGAGCTGTTTTTT
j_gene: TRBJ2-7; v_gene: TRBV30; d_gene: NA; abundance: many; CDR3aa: CAWNRDGNYEQYF; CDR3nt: TGTGCCTGGAACCGGGACGGAAACTACGAGCAGTACTTC